Each of the 11 T cell receptor beta chains below was sequenced from the same sample in a study of blood T cell repertoires in COVID-19. Generated by immunoSEQ multiplex PCR, the TCRdb table keeps only in-frame clones and is missing some. The sample has a few hundred thousand clones; around 90% are singletons. Material: PBMCs or T cells enriched from blood (not recorded which). The receptor source for this set is a man aged 25-45 years who had recovered from COVID-19.

The V and J genes are TRBV4-1 and TRBJ2-7, with 7 bases aligning to TRBD1. Trimming removed 4 bases from V and 0 bases from J; junction bases left unmatched: 0. This CDR3 has 13 amino acids. Germline CDR1 is MGHRA and CDR2 is YSYEKL. CDR3 sequence reads: CASSRDSSYEQYF. CDR3 sequence (DNA): TGCGCCAGCAGCCGGGACAGCTCCTACGAGCAGTACTTC.

The rearrangement uses TRBV5-1 and TRBJ1-6; a possible D gene is TRBD1 (5 bases). Germline V gene data show CDR1 as SGHRS and CDR2 as YFSETQ. V was cut by 1 base and J by 7 bases, with 12 bases left in between. CDR3 size: 15 residues. CDR3 sequence: CASSLSAGRNSPLHF. The CDR3 DNA reads as TGCGCCAGCAGCTTGTCGGCGGGACGAAATTCACCCCTCCACTTT. Drawing the rest from reference TRBV5-1 and TRBJ1-6, the complete variable domain is KAGVTQTPRYLIKTRGQQVTLSCSPISGHRSVSWYQQTPGQGLQFLFEYFSETQRNKGNFPGRFSGRQFSNSRSEMNVSTLELGDSALYLCASSLSAGRNSPLHFGNGTRLTVT.

The rearrangement links TRBV19 to TRBJ2-7; D is perhaps TRBD1 (6 bases). The CDR3 is made up of 13 amino acids. The V end was cut by 4 bases, the J end by 4 bases, with 11 bases between. Germline V gives CDR1 LNHDA, CDR2 SQIVND (reference sequence). CDR3 loop: CASSTPGQYEQYF. CDR3 in DNA: TGTGCCAGTAGTACCCCTGGACAGTACGAGCAGTACTTC.

The chain carries TRBV7-7 and TRBJ2-1; 12 bases are shared with TRBD1. The CDR3 runs 15 residues. Germline-derived CDR1 and CDR2 are SSHAT and FNYEAQ (reference sequence). V lost 5 bases to trimming and J lost 8 bases; unmatched junction nucleotides: 7. CDR3 DNA sequence: TGTGCCAGCAGCCCGGGACAGGGGGCTTACGATGAGCAGTTCTTC. Translated: CASSPGQGAYDEQFF. The whole variable domain, filled in from reference TRBV7-7 and TRBJ2-1, reads GAGVSQSPRYKVTKRGQDVTLRCDPISSHATLYWYQQALGQGPEFLTYFNYEAQPDKSGLPSDRFSAERPEGSISTLTIQRTEQRDSAMYRCASSPGQGAYDEQFFGPGTRLTVL.

The chain is built from TRBV18 and TRBJ2-5, with D maybe TRBD2 (5 bases). The CDR3 spans 16 residues. The V gene lost 3 bases and the J gene lost 1 base, with 15 bases spanning the gap. Germline CDR1 and CDR2: KGHSH and LQKENI. CDR3 DNA sequence: TGTGCCAGCTCACCGGGGAGTACATTCCCCCAAGAGACCCAGTACTTC. It encodes CASSPGSTFPQETQYF.

This clone was observed a single time. The rearrangement uses TRBV24-1 and TRBJ1-5; D is perhaps TRBD1 (5 bases). The V end was cut by 4 bases, the J end by 5 bases, with 14 bases between. The germline CDR1 and CDR2 sequences are KGHDR and SFDVKD. This CDR3 is built from 15 residues. CDR3 nucleotides: TGTGCCACCAGTGACCCCAAGGTAGGGGATCAGCCCCAGCATTTT. Its translation: CATSDPKVGDQPQHF.

The rearrangement joins TRBV5-5 to TRBJ1-5, with D possibly matching TRBD1 (5 bases). V was trimmed by 0 bases and J by 6 bases, leaving 16 bases between them. Germline V lookup: CDR1 SGHKS, CDR2 YYEKEE (reference sequence). The CDR3 has 16 residues. The CDR3 nucleotides read TGTGCCAGCAGCTTGGCCTTAGGGGCGCGAGCTCAGCCCCAGCATTTT. This sequence encodes CASSLALGARAQPQHF.

The rearrangement joins TRBV4-1 to TRBJ1-5; tentatively, D is TRBD1 (5 bases). From germline, CDR1 is MGHRA and CDR2 YSYEKL. V lost 4 bases and J lost 3, with 10 bases in between. The CDR3 contains 14 residues. The DNA for the CDR3 is TGCGCCAGCAGCCTCGACAGACTCAATCAGCCCCAGCATTTT. As protein: CASSLDRLNQPQHF.

The chain uses TRBV2 and TRBJ2-7; tentative D call: TRBD1 (6 bases). The CDR3 is 12 amino acids. The germline gives CDR1 SNHLY, CDR2 FYNNEI. Trimming left V 3 bases short and J 9 bases short, with 12 bases between. CDR3 residues: CASSEVGGRQYF. CDR3 sequence (DNA): TGTGCCAGCAGTGAGGTAGGGGGACGGCAGTACTTC.

As DNA, the CDR3 is TGCGCCAGCAGCTCCACCCGAGGGAACACCGGGGAGCTGTTTTTT. Translated, it gives CASSSTRGNTGELFF. The J gene is TRBJ2-2, the V gene TRBV5-1; D unresolved. V lost 3 bases and J 1 base, leaving 10 bases between the germline ends. Germline V lookup: CDR1 SGHRS, CDR2 YFSETQ. CDR3 size: 15 residues.

This rearrangement joins TRBV19 to TRBJ2-1, with 9 bases fitting TRBD1. Trimming removed 4 bases from V and 0 bases from J; junction bases left unmatched: 4. The CDR3 runs to 16 residues. In germline, CDR1 is LNHDA, CDR2 SQIVND (reference sequence). CDR3 in DNA: TGTGCCAGTAGTAAGGGACAGGGCATCTCCTACAATGAGCAGTTCTTC. It yields the protein CASSKGQGISYNEQFF.